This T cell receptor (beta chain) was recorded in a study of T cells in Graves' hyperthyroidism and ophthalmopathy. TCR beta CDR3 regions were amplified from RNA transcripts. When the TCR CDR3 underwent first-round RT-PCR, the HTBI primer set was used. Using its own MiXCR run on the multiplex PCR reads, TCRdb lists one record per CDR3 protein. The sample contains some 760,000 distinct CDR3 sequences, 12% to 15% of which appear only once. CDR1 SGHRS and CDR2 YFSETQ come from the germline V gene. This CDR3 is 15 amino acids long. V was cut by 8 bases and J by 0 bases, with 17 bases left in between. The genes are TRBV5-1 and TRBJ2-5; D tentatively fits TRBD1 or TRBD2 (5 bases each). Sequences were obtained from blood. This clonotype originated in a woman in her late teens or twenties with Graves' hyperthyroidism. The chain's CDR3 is CARRPGRIYQETQYF. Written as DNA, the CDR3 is TGCGCCAGGAGACCGGGACGGATTTACCAAGAGACCCAGTACTTC.